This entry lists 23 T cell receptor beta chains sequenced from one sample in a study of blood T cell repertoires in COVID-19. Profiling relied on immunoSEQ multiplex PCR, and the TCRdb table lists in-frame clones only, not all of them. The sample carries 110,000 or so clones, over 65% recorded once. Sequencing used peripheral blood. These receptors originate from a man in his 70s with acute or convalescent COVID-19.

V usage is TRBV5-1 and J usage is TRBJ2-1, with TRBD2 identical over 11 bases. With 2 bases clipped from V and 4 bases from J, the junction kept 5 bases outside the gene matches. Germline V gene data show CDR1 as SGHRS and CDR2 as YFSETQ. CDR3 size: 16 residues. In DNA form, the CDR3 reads TGCGCCAGCAGCTTTGGAGTAGCGGGGGGGTACAATGAGCAGTTCTTC. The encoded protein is CASSFGVAGGYNEQFF.

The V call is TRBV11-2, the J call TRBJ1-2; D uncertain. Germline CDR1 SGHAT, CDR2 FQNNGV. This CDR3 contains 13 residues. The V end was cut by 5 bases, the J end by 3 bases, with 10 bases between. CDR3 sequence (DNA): TGTGCCAGCAGCCCGGACGGGGACTATGGCTACACCTTC. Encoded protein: CASSPDGDYGYTF.

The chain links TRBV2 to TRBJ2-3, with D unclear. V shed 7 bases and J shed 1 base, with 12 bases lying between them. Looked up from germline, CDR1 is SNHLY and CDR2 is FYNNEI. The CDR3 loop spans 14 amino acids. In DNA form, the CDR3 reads TGTGCCAGCAACCGGGTTGCTGGCACAGATACGCAGTATTTT. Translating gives CASNRVAGTDTQYF. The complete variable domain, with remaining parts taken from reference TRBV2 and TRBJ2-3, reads EPEVTQTPSHQVTQMGQEVILRCVPISNHLYFYWYRQILGQKVEFLVSFYNNEISEKSEIFDDQFSVERPDGSNFTLKIRSTKLEDSAMYFCASNRVAGTDTQYFGPGTRLTVL.

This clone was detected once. CDR3 bases: TGTGCCAGCAGAATCCCGGGACTAGCGGGAGGAGGCGAGACCCAGTACTTC. Translated, it gives CASRIPGLAGGGETQYF. The chain combines TRBV7-2 with TRBJ2-5; 15 bases align to TRBD2. The V and J ends lost 6 bases and 5 bases, in that order; junction bases with no gene match: 10. This CDR3 comprises 17 residues. Germline values: CDR1 SGHTA, CDR2 FQGNSA. Looking up the rest from reference TRBV7-2 and TRBJ2-5 gives the full variable domain: GAGVSQSPSNKVTEKGKDVELRCDPISGHTALYWYRQSLGQGLEFLIYFQGNSAPDKSGLPSDRFSAERTGGSVSTLTIQRTQQEDSAVYLCASRIPGLAGGGETQYFGPGTRLLVL.

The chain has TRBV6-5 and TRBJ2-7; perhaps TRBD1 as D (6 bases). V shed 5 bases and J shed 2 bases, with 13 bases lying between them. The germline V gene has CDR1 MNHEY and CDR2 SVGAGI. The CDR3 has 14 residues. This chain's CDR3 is CASSPRTGPYEQYF. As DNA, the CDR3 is TGTGCCAGCAGTCCACGAACAGGGCCCTACGAGCAGTACTTC.

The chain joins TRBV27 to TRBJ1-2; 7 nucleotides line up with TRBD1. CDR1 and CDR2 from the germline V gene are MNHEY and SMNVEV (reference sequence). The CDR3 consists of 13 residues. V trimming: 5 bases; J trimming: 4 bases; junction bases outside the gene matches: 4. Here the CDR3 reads CASSLGQLYGYTF. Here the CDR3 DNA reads TGTGCCAGCAGTCTGGGACAGCTCTATGGCTACACCTTC.

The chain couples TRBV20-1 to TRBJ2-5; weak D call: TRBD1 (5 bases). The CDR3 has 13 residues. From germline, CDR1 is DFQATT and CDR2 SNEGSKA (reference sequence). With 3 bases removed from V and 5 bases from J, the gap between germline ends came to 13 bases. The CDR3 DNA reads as TGCAGTGCTAGTCCCAGGGATTGGGAGACCCAGTACTTC. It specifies CSASPRDWETQYF.

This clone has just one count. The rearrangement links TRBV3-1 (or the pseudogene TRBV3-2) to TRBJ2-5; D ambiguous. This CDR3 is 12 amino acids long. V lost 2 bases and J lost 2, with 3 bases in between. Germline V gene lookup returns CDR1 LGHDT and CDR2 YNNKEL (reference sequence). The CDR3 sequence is CASSQTQETQYF. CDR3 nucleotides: TGTGCCAGCAGCCAAACTCAAGAGACCCAGTACTTC.

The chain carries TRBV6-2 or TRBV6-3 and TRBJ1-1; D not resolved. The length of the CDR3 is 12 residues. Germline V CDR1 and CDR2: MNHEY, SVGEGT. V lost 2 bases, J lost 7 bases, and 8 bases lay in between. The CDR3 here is CASSYVAGEAFF. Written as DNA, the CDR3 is TGTGCCAGCAGTTACGTGGCAGGTGAAGCTTTCTTT.

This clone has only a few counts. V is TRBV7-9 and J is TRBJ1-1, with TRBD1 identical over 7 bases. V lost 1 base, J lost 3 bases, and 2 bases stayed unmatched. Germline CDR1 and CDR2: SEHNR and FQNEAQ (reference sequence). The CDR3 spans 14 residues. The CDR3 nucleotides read TGTGCCAGCAGCTTAGAGGGACAGTACACTGAAGCTTTCTTT. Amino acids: CASSLEGQYTEAFF.

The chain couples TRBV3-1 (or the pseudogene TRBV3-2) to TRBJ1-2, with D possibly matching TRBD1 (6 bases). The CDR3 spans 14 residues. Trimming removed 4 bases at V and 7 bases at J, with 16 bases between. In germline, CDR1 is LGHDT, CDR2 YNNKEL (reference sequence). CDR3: CASSRQAGQTGYTF. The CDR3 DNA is TGTGCCAGCAGCCGACAAGCTGGACAGACTGGCTACACCTTC.

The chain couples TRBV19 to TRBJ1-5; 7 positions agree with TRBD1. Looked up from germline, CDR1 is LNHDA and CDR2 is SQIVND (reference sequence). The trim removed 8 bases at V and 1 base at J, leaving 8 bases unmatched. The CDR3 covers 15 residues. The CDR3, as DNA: TGTGCCAGTCACAGGGGACCTTTAAGCAATCAGCCCCAGCATTTT. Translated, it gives CASHRGPLSNQPQHF.

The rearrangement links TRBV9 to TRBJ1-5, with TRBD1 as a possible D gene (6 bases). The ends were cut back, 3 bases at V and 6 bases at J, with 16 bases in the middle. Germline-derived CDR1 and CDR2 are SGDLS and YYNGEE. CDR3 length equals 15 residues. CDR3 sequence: CASSEGEGWSQPQHF. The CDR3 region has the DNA TGTGCCAGCAGCGAGGGGGAGGGTTGGAGTCAGCCCCAGCATTTT.

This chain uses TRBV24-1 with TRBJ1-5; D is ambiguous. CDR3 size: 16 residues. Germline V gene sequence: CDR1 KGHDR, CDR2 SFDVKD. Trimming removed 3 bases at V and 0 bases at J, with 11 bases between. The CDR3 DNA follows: TGTGCCACCAGTGATGCGGCGGGGTTTAGCAATCAGCCCCAGCATTTT. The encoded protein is CATSDAAGFSNQPQHF.

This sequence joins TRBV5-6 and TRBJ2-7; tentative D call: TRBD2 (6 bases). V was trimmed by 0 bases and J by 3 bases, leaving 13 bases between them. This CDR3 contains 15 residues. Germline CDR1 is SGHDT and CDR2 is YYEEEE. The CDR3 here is CASSLVEGTGYEQYF. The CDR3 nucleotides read TGTGCCAGCAGCTTGGTGGAGGGGACCGGCTACGAGCAGTACTTC.

CDR3 coding DNA: TGTGCCTGGAGTCCCCCTAGCGGGAGTTATAATGAGCAGTTCTTC. Its protein product is CAWSPPSGSYNEQFF. This chain uses TRBV30 with TRBJ2-1; 10 nucleotides line up with TRBD2. The CDR3 spans 15 residues. The V gene's germline CDR1 is GTSNPN and CDR2 SVGIG (reference sequence). Unmatched junction bases numbered 8, after V lost 2 bases and J lost 7 bases.

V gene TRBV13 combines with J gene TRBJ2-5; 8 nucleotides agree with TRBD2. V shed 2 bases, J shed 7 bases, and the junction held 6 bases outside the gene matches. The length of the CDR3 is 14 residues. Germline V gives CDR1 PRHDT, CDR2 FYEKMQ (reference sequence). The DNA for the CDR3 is TGTGCCAGCAGCTTAAGAGCGGGGGCGGGGACCCAGTACTTC. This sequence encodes CASSLRAGAGTQYF.

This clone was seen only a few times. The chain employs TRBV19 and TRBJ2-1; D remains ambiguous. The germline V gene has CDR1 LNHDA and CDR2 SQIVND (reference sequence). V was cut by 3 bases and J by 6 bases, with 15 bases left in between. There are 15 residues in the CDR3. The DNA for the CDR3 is TGTGCCAGTAGTATTTTTGCACATGAGGTCAATGAGCAGTTCTTC. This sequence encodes CASSIFAHEVNEQFF.

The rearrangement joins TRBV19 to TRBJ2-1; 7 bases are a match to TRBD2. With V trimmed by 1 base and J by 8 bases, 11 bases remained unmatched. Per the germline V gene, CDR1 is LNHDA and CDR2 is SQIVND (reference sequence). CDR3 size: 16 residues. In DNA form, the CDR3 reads TGTGCCAGTAGTATAGTCCTGCGTGGAAGCGGGGATGAGCAGTTCTTC. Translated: CASSIVLRGSGDEQFF.

This CDR3 reads CASSLLAGETDTQYF. In nucleotides, the CDR3 is TGTGCCAGCAGCTTACTAGCGGGGGAGACAGATACGCAGTATTTT. The V and J genes are TRBV7-6 and TRBJ2-3; 10 nucleotides line up with TRBD2. Germline V gene data show CDR1 as SGHVS and CDR2 as FNYEAQ. J was trimmed by 3 bases and V by 2 bases; bases with no gene match: 2. The CDR3 runs to 15 residues.

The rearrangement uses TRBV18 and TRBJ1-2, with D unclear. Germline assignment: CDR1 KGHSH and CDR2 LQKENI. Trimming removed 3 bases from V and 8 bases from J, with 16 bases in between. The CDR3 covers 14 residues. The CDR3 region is CASSPPSLVQGYTF. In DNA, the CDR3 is TGTGCCAGCTCACCCCCGAGTTTAGTTCAAGGCTACACCTTC. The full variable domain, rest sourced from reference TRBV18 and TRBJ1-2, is NAGVMQNPRHLVRRRGQEARLRCSPMKGHSHVYWYRQLPEEGLKFMVYLQKENIIDESGMPKERFSAEFPKEGPSILRIQQVVRGDSAAYFCASSPPSLVQGYTFGSGTRLTVV.

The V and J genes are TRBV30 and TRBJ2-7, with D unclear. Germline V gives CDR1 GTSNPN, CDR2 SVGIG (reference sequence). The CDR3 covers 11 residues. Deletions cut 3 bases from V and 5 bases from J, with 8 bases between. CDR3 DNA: TGTGCCTGGAGACAGTACCACGAGCAGTACTTC. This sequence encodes CAWRQYHEQYF.

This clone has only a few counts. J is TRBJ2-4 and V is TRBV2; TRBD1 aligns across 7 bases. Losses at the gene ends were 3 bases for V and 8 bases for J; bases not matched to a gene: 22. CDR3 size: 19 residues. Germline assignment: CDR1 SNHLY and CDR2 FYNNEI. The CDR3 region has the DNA TGTGCCAGCAGTGACCCGATCTCCCCTCGACAGGGCAATAGGGACATTCAGTACTTC. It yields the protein CASSDPISPRQGNRDIQYF.